Listed below are T cell receptor beta chains from one sample, sequenced in a study of T cells in Graves' hyperthyroidism and ophthalmopathy. TCRdb reprocessed the multiplex PCR reads via MiXCR and lists one record per CDR3 protein. The table lists roughly 580,000 distinct CDR3 sequences, more than 11% of them singletons. Sequenced material: blood. The receptors come from a woman in her 30s with Graves' hyperthyroidism that later progressed to Graves' ophthalmopathy. Both conserved end residues are part of each CDR3. D genes are given only for firm matches. Only part of the rows carry a size: once, few, many, or a class if the clone is expanded.

CDR3 protein	CDR3 DNA	clone size	V gene	J gene	D gene
CAISAAVNYGYTF	TGTGCCATCAGTGCGGCAGTGAACTATGGCTACACCTTC	.	TRBV10-3	TRBJ1-2	.
CASSSGTPLYNEQFF	TGTGCCAGCAGCTCCGGGACTCCCCTATACAATGAGCAGTTCTTC	few	TRBV7-3	TRBJ2-1	.
CASSQQLRSGVRLWGNEQFF	TGTGCCAGCAGTCAGCAACTTCGGTCAGGCGTTCGCCTTTGGGGGAATGAGCAGTTCTTC	many	TRBV6-2/TRBV6-3	TRBJ2-1	.
CASSLGTPELFF	TGTGCCAGCAGCCTCGGGACGCCGGAGCTGTTTTTT	.	TRBV13	TRBJ2-2	.
CASSIGLARTDTQYF	TGTGCCAGTAGTATTGGACTAGCGAGGACAGATACGCAGTATTTT	.	TRBV19	TRBJ2-3	TRBD2
CASSSATDNEQFF	TGTGCCAGCAGCTCGGCTACCGACAATGAGCAGTTCTTC	many	TRBV7-9	TRBJ2-1	.
CSARDQTSGRLDTQYF	TGCAGTGCTAGAGACCAGACTAGCGGGAGGCTAGATACGCAGTATTTT	few	TRBV20-1	TRBJ2-3	TRBD2
CASSPPTGYQPQHF	TGTGCCAGCAGCCCCCCGACCGGTTATCAGCCCCAGCATTTT	.	TRBV7-9	TRBJ1-5	.
CATSRDKGGNEKLFF	TGTGCCACCAGCAGGGACAAGGGGGGTAATGAAAAACTGTTTTTT	many	TRBV15	TRBJ1-4	.
CASSLPGLAGEEVQFDTQYF	TGTGCCAGCAGCCTCCCGGGACTAGCGGGAGAGGAGGTTCAGTTTGATACGCAGTATTTT	.	TRBV4-2	TRBJ2-3	TRBD2
CASSHAGTSGSRYEQYF	TGTGCCAGCAGCCACGCCGGGACTAGCGGGAGTAGGTACGAGCAGTACTTC	.	TRBV6-1	TRBJ2-7	TRBD2
CASSMGGTSGSNEQFF	TGTGCCAGCTCAATGGGGGGGACTAGCGGGAGTAATGAGCAGTTCTTC	many	TRBV6-1	TRBJ2-1	TRBD2
CASSLQGVLDNEQFF	TGTGCCAGCAGTTTACAGGGGGTTTTAGACAATGAGCAGTTCTTC	many	TRBV28	TRBJ2-1	TRBD1
CASSLAPYRGETQYF	TGCGCCAGCAGCTTGGCCCCCTACAGGGGGGAGACCCAGTACTTC	many	TRBV5-1	TRBJ2-5	TRBD1
CSARDLRGLRLAGKKGEQYF	TGCAGTGCTAGAGATCTGAGGGGTTTGAGGCTAGCGGGAAAGAAGGGCGAGCAGTACTTC	few	TRBV20-1	TRBJ2-7	TRBD2
CSVAFTDTQYF	TGCAGCGTTGCGTTCACAGATACGCAGTATTTT	many	TRBV29-1	TRBJ2-3	.
CASPSGGRFGANVLTF	TGTGCCAGTCCCTCGGGGGGGCGCTTCGGGGCCAACGTCCTGACTTTC	.	TRBV2	TRBJ2-6	TRBD2
CASNDGGSDGYTF	TGCGCCAGCAACGACGGGGGCTCGGATGGCTACACCTTC	many	TRBV5-1	TRBJ1-2	.
CSAATPRDEKLFF	TGCAGTGCCGCGACCCCGAGGGATGAAAAACTGTTTTTT	.	TRBV20-1	TRBJ1-4	.
CASSSEKLFF	TGTGCCAGCAGTTCAGAAAAACTGTTTTTT	many	TRBV28	TRBJ1-4	.
CASRTSGINHNEQFF	TGTGCCAGCAGAACTAGCGGGATCAATCACAATGAGCAGTTCTTC	many	TRBV3-1	TRBJ2-1	TRBD2
CAWSLTEYEQYF	TGTGCCTGGAGTCTAACAGAATACGAGCAGTACTTC	.	TRBV30	TRBJ2-7	.
CASTKRGSVGHNTGELFF	TGTGCCAGCACCAAAAGGGGGTCGGTGGGGCACAACACCGGGGAGCTGTTTTTT	many	TRBV7-9	TRBJ2-2	.
CASSGIPGGEQFF	TGTGCCAGCAGCGGAATCCCAGGGGGTGAGCAGTTCTTC	many	TRBV7-2	TRBJ2-1	TRBD1
CASRIRDGPEAFF	TGTGCCAGCAGAATCAGGGATGGCCCTGAAGCTTTCTTT	many	TRBV12-3/TRBV12-4	TRBJ1-1	.
CSAHGSTNEKLFF	TGCAGTGCGCACGGATCAACTAATGAAAAACTGTTTTTT	few	TRBV20-1	TRBJ1-4	.
CSARPPDRTQNTIYF	TGCAGTGCTAGACCCCCGGACAGAACTCAAAACACCATATATTTT	.	TRBV20-1	TRBJ1-3	.
CSAGGRDTGELFF	TGCAGTGCGGGCGGCCGTGACACCGGGGAGCTGTTTTTT	few	TRBV20-1	TRBJ2-2	.
CASSPRTGDTEAFF	TGTGCCAGCAGCCCGAGGACAGGGGATACTGAAGCTTTCTTT	many	TRBV7-8	TRBJ1-1	TRBD1
CASSPGPVRYNEQFF	TGTGCCAGCAGTCCCGGACCCGTCAGGTACAATGAGCAGTTCTTC	.	TRBV5-4	TRBJ2-1	.
CSVKGQNNQPQHF	TGCAGTGTTAAGGGACAGAACAATCAGCCCCAGCATTTT	.	TRBV20-1	TRBJ1-5	TRBD1
CASSGTPGQVVDYGYTF	TGTGCCAGCAGTGGAACACCGGGACAGGTCGTTGACTATGGCTACACCTTC	many	TRBV6-1	TRBJ1-2	TRBD1
CASSLIRTEQYF	TGTGCCAGCAGCCTCATTAGGACCGAGCAGTACTTC	.	TRBV7-2	TRBJ2-7	.
CASSPQRGGTGELFF	TGTGCCAGCAGCCCCCAAAGGGGAGGGACCGGGGAGCTGTTTTTT	few	TRBV13	TRBJ2-2	TRBD2
CAISQDSSAMGNSPLHF	TGTGCCATCAGCCAGGACAGTTCCGCGATGGGTAATTCACCCCTCCACTTT	many	TRBV10-3	TRBJ1-6	.
CASGRASTDTQYF	TGTGCCAGCGGGAGGGCAAGCACAGATACGCAGTATTTT	many	TRBV7-3	TRBJ2-3	TRBD2
CASGLVQGKGRNTEAFF	TGTGCTAGTGGTTTGGTACAGGGGAAGGGAAGGAACACTGAAGCTTTCTTT	.	TRBV12-5	TRBJ1-1	TRBD1
CASTSSGGTTTGELFF	TGTGCCAGCACCTCCTCTGGTGGGACTACCACCGGGGAGCTGTTTTTT	.	TRBV6-2/TRBV6-3	TRBJ2-2	TRBD2
CSVVDINGLDTQYF	TGCAGCGTTGTCGACATAAACGGCCTAGATACGCAGTATTTT	many	TRBV29-1	TRBJ2-3	.
CASSHPGEGDYGYTF	TGTGCCAGCAGCCACCCAGGGGAAGGAGACTATGGCTACACCTTC	.	TRBV4-2	TRBJ1-2	.
CASSIDPQRGPSEQYF	TGTGCCAGTAGTATAGATCCCCAAAGAGGGCCAAGCGAGCAGTACTTC	.	TRBV19	TRBJ2-7	.
CASSQQGWKTQYF	TGTGCCAGCAGTCAACAGGGCTGGAAGACCCAGTACTTC	.	TRBV27	TRBJ2-5	.
CASKQGGDGIQYF	TGTGCCAGCAAACAGGGGGGGGACGGCATTCAGTACTTC	.	TRBV6-1	TRBJ2-4	.
CASSPRPGGSYEQYF	TGTGCCAGCTCACCACGGCCAGGGGGCTCGTACGAGCAGTACTTC	.	TRBV18	TRBJ2-7	TRBD1
CASSFTGGAKAFF	TGTGCCAGCAGTTTTACAGGGGGCGCGAAAGCTTTCTTT	many	TRBV27	TRBJ1-1	TRBD1
CAISNAGRGDNEAFF	TGTGCCATCAGTAATGCGGGACGGGGAGATAATGAAGCTTTCTTT	many	TRBV10-3	TRBJ1-1	.
CAISEGTSVFSYEQYF	TGTGCCATCAGTGAGGGGACTAGCGTCTTCTCCTACGAGCAGTACTTC	many	TRBV10-3	TRBJ2-7	TRBD2
CSVVRLSSGAFF	TGCAGCGTTGTTCGGCTGTCGAGTGGAGCTTTCTTT	many	TRBV29-1	TRBJ1-1	.
CASSLLLWTSEETQYF	TGTGCCAGCAGCTTACTTCTATGGACTAGCGAAGAGACCCAGTACTTC	few	TRBV7-9	TRBJ2-5	TRBD2